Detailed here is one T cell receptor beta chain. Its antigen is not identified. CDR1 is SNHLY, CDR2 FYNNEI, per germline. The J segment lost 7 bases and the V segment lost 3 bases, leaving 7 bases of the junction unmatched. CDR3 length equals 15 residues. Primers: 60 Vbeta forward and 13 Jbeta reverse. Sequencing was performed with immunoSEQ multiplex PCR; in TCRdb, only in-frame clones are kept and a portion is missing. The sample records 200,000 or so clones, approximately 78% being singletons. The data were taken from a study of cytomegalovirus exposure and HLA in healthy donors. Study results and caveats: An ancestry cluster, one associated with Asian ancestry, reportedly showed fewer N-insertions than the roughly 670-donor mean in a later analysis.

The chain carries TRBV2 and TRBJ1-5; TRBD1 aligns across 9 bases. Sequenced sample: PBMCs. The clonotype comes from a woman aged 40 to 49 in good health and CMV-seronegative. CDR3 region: CASSEYRGLRQPQHF. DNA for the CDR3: TGTGCCAGCAGTGAGTACAGGGGGCTAAGGCAGCCCCAGCATTTT.